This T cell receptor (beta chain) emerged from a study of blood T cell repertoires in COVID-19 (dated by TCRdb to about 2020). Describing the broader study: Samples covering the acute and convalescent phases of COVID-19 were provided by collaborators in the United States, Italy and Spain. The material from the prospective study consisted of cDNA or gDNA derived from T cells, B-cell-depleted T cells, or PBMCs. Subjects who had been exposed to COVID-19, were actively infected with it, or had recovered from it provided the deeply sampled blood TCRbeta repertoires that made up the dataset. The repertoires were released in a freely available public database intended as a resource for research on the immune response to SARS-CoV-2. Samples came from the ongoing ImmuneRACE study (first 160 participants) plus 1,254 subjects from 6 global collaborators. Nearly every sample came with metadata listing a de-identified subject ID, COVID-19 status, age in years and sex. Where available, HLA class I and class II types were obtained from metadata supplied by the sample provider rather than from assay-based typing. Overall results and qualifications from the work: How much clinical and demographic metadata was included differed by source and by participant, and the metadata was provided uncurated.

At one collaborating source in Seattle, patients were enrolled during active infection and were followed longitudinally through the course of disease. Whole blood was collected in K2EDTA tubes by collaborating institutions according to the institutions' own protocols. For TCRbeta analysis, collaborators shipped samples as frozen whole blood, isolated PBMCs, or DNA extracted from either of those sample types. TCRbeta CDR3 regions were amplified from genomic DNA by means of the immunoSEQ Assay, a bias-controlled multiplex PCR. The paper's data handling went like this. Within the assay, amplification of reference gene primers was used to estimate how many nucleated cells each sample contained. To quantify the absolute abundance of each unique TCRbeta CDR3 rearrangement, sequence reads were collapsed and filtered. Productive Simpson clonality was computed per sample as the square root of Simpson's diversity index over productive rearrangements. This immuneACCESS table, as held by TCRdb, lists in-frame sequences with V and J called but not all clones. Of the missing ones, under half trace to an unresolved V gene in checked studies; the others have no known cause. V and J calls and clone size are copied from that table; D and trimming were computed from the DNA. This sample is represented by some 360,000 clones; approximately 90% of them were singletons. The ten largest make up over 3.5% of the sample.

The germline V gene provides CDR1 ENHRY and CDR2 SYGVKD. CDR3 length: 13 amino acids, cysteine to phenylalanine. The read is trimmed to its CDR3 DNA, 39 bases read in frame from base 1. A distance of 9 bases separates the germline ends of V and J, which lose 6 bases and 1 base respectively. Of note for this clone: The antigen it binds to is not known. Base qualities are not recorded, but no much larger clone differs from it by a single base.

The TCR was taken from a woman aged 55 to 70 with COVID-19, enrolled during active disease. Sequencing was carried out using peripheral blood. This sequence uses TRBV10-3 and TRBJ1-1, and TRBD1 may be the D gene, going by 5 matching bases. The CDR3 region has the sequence CAIRGGGNTEAFF. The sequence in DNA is TGTGCCATCAGGGGGGGAGGGAACACTGAAGCTTTCTTT.